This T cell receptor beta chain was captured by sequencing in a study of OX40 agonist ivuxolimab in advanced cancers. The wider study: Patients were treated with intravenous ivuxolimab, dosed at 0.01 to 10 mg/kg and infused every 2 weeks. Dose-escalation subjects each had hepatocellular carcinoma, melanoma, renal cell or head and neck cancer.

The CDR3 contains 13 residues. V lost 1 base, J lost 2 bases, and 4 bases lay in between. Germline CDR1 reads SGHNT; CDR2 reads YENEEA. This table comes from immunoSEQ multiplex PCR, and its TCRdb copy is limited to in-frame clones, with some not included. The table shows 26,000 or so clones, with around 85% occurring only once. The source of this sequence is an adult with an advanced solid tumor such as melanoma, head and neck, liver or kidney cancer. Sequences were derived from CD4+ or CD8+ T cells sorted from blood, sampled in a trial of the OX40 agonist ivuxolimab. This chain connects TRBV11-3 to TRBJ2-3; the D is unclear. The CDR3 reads CASSLATTDTQYF. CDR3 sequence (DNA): TGTGCCAGCAGCTTAGCGACCACAGATACGCAGTATTTT.